The 25 T cell receptor beta chains in this list originate from one sample, sequenced in a study of blood T cells in healthy people across ages. The second PCR ran roughly 6 to 12 cycles with a sample-barcoded 5' primer and J-beta primers. TCRdb reprocessed the 5' RACE reads via MiXCR and lists one record per CDR3 protein. The table has over 450,000 distinct CDR3 sequences, 24% seen once; the top ten hold roughly 9.4%. The sample was also reused in another study, on T cells of mothers and their children.

Sequencing was performed on blood. These receptors all come from a boy between 10 and 17 years old in good health.

The V gene is TRBV28, the J gene TRBJ2-3, with 7 bases that match TRBD2. The germline V gene encodes CDR1 MDHEN and CDR2 SYDVKM. The CDR3 has 15 residues. Trimming took 6 bases from V and 2 from J; bases not matched to a gene: 8. The CDR3 DNA sequence: TGTGCCAGCAGGGATCCTAGCGGCCACACAGATACGCAGTATTTT. Translating it yields CASRDPSGHTDTQYF.

This clonotype was seen more than once but under ten times. V usage is TRBV18 and J usage is TRBJ2-5; TRBD2 agrees at 14 bases. V shed 4 bases and J 5 bases; nucleotides not matched to a gene: 3. Germline V gene lookup returns CDR1 KGHSH and CDR2 LQKENI. The CDR3 is 15 amino acids. CDR3 coding DNA: TGTGCCAGCTCACAAGGGACTAGCGGGAGCGAGACCCAGTACTTC. Residues: CASSQGTSGSETQYF.

The chain joins TRBV5-1 to TRBJ2-6; 9 nucleotides agree with TRBD1. Per the germline V gene, CDR1 is SGHRS and CDR2 is YFSETQ. The ends lost 6 bases at V and 3 bases at J; junction bases unmatched: 7. The CDR3 sequence is 16 residues long. This CDR3 is CASKQGASYGANVLTF. The DNA of the CDR3 is TGCGCCAGCAAACAGGGGGCGTCTTATGGGGCCAACGTCCTGACTTTC.

This clonotype has more than one count but fewer than ten. The chain joins TRBV7-2 to TRBJ2-3; perhaps TRBD1 as D (6 bases). Germline CDR1 reads SGHTA; CDR2 reads FQGNSA. The CDR3 sequence is 15 residues long. V was clipped by 3 bases and J by 1 base, with 11 bases between them. This CDR3 is CASSLGATRTDTQYF. In nucleotides, the CDR3 is TGTGCCAGCAGCTTGGGGGCAACTCGCACAGATACGCAGTATTTT.

This clonotype was seen only a few times. The chain couples TRBV20-1 to TRBJ2-5; D is ambiguous. TRBJ2-7 explains the end of the DNA better; the J call may be wrong. The length of the CDR3 is 14 residues. Germline V gene sequence: CDR1 DFQATT, CDR2 SNEGSKA (reference sequence). CDR3 in amino acids: CSARVVGNSYEQYF. As DNA, the CDR3 is TGCAGTGCCCGGGTAGTGGGGAACTCCTACGAGCAGTACTTC.

This clonotype occurred many times. The chain combines TRBV4-2 with TRBJ2-5, with TRBD2 matching 14 bases. The ends lost 5 bases at V and 0 bases at J; junction bases unmatched: 14. CDR1 and CDR2 (germline): LGHNA, YNFKEQ. CDR3 length equals 20 residues. The CDR3 bases are TGTGCCAGCAGCATACATCGCGGGACTAGCGGGAGATCTTACCAAGAGACCCAGTACTTC. Protein: CASSIHRGTSGRSYQETQYF.

As concerns this clonotype: One end of the junction is discordant with germline, which a read error may explain. The genes are TRBV20-1 and TRBJ2-7; 7 nucleotides match TRBD2. Germline V gives CDR1 DFQATT, CDR2 SNEGSKA (reference sequence). This CDR3 is built from 14 residues. In nucleotides, the CDR3 is TGCAGCGCTAGAAAGACTAGCTCTACCTACGAGCAGTACTTC. Amino acids: CSARKTSSTYEQYF.

This clonotype occurred a few times. The rearrangement links TRBV4-1 to TRBJ2-5, with 10 bases identical to TRBD2. The CDR3 contains 18 residues. The trim removed 1 base at V and 0 bases at J, leaving 8 bases unmatched. CDR1 MGHRA and CDR2 YSYEKL come from the germline V gene. CDR3 region: CASSQVARTSGNQETQYF. The CDR3 DNA reads TGCGCCAGCAGCCAAGTTGCAAGGACTAGCGGCAACCAAGAGACCCAGTACTTC.

There are a few counts of this clonotype. The chain joins TRBV28 to TRBJ2-3; the match to TRBD2 covers 7 bases. V shed 2 bases, J shed 3 bases, and the junction held 5 bases outside the gene matches. This CDR3 contains 15 residues. Germline V gives CDR1 MDHEN, CDR2 SYDVKM. The CDR3 region has the DNA TGTGCCAGCAGTTTACCGAAAGCGGGAACAGATACGCAGTATTTT. This codes for CASSLPKAGTDTQYF. Combining the CDR3 with reference TRBV28 and TRBJ2-3 gives the whole variable domain DVKVTQSSRYLVKRTGEKVFLECVQDMDHENMFWYRQDPGLGLRLIYFSYDVKMKEKGDIPEGYSVSREKKERFSLILESASTNQTSMYLCASSLPKAGTDTQYFGPGTRLTVL.

The chain employs TRBV7-9 and TRBJ2-5, with 8 bases aligning to TRBD2. This CDR3 spans 15 amino acids. J lost 1 base, V lost 5 bases, and 6 bases had no gene match. The germline V gene has CDR1 SEHNR and CDR2 FQNEAQ (reference sequence). The CDR3 loop reads CASSASGGRQETQYF. CDR3 bases: TGTGCCAGCAGCGCATCGGGGGGGCGCCAAGAGACCCAGTACTTC.

The chain carries TRBV12-3 or TRBV12-4 and TRBJ2-4, with 10 bases lining up with TRBD1. The junction had 1 base not matched to a gene; V was cut back by 1 base and J by 1 base. The CDR3 totals 16 residues. CDR3 bases: TGTGCCAGCAGTTTAGGGGACAGGGGTGCCAAAAACATTCAGTACTTC. The encoded protein is CASSLGDRGAKNIQYF.

The chain carries TRBV3-1 and TRBJ1-4, with D perhaps TRBD1 (6 bases). V was pared by 4 bases and J by 8 bases, with 17 bases between. CDR3 length: 15 residues. Germline CDR1 reads LGHDT; CDR2 reads YNNKEL (reference sequence). DNA of the CDR3: TGTGCCAGCAGCCCTGGTCCCCCTCAGGGGGAAAAACTGTTTTTT. Translation gives CASSPGPPQGEKLFF.

This rearrangement joins TRBV1 to TRBJ2-1. TRBV1 is classified as a pseudogene. The CDR3 loop spans 14 amino acids. The CDR3 region is CTSSQVIYGNEQFF. CDR3 in DNA: TGCACCAGCAGCCAGGTAATTTACGGCAATGAGCAGTTCTTC.

The chain recombines TRBV27 with TRBJ2-6; possible D gene TRBD2, 7 bases. V lost 4 bases to trimming and J lost 3 bases, with 13 bases between them. The V gene's germline CDR1 is MNHEY and CDR2 SMNVEV (reference sequence). The CDR3 loop spans 16 amino acids. The CDR3 region is CASSSLGGRGANVLTF. CDR3 DNA sequence: TGTGCCAGCAGTTCCCTGGGGGGGCGTGGGGCCAACGTCCTGACTTTC.

The chain uses TRBV29-1 and TRBJ2-4; 8 nucleotides line up with TRBD1. The V gene end was trimmed by 6 bases and the J gene end by 6 bases; junction bases not matched to a gene: 13. The CDR3 has 15 amino acids. The germline CDR1 and CDR2 sequences are SQVTM and ANQGSEA. The CDR3 DNA follows: TGCAGCGTCTCCCCCGGGGTGGGACAGGTAAACATTCAGTACTTC. Translated, it gives CSVSPGVGQVNIQYF.

The chain is built from TRBV4-3 and TRBJ2-2; D possibly corresponds to TRBD2 (5 bases). The CDR3 covers 18 residues. The germline V and J ends were trimmed by 0 bases and 4 bases, with 18 bases remaining between them. The germline CDR1 and CDR2 sequences are LGHNA and YSLEER. This chain's CDR3 is CASSQETGVGLGTGELFF. CDR3 nucleotide sequence: TGCGCCAGCAGCCAAGAGACCGGGGTCGGTTTGGGCACCGGGGAGCTGTTTTTT.

CDR3 coding DNA: TGTGCCAGCAGCTCGGGGTGGGGACAGGGTCAAGAGACCCAGTACTTC. Its translation is CASSSGWGQGQETQYF. V is TRBV7-2 and J is TRBJ2-5; 9 nucleotides align to TRBD1. V dropped 4 bases and J dropped 2; count of bases not matched to a gene: 8. CDR3 length: 16 amino acids. From germline, CDR1 is SGHTA and CDR2 FQGNSA.

This clonotype was observed a handful of times. This chain joins TRBV2 and TRBJ1-4; D may be TRBD1 (6 bases). The CDR3 spans 16 residues. The germline V and J ends were trimmed by 3 bases and 4 bases, with 15 bases remaining between them. Germline values: CDR1 SNHLY, CDR2 FYNNEI. CDR3 DNA: TGTGCCAGCAGTGAGCGGCCAGGGGCTTTTAATGAAAAACTGTTTTTT. It translates to CASSERPGAFNEKLFF.

This clonotype has just a few counts. V usage is TRBV4-3 and J usage is TRBJ1-1; weak D call: TRBD1 (5 bases). Germline V lookup: CDR1 LGHNA, CDR2 YSLEER. Trimming removed 1 base at V and 4 bases at J, with 10 bases between. This CDR3 comprises 14 residues. For the CDR3, the DNA is TGCGCCAGCAGCCAAGTCGGCGACAGCACTGAAGCTTTCTTT. It encodes CASSQVGDSTEAFF.

The rearrangement uses TRBV29-1 and TRBJ2-7; tentatively, D is TRBD2 (6 bases). The CDR3 has 15 amino acids. Germline V gene lookup returns CDR1 SQVTM and CDR2 ANQGSEA. V dropped 3 bases and J dropped 2 bases, with 17 bases sitting between them. The CDR3: CSVDGTEGQTYEQYF. The CDR3 nucleotides are TGCAGCGTTGACGGCACGGAGGGCCAGACCTACGAGCAGTACTTC.

The CDR3 coding sequence is TGTGCCAGCAGGACAGACAGTAGCGAGCAGTACTTC. Translated: CASRTDSSEQYF. The chain uses TRBV2 and TRBJ2-7, with D possibly being TRBD1 (5 bases). Germline CDR1 SNHLY, CDR2 FYNNEI. V was trimmed by 6 bases and J by 6 bases, leaving 12 bases between them. The CDR3 length is 12 residues.

The V and J genes are TRBV29-1 and TRBJ2-7; D is ambiguous. In germline, CDR1 is SQVTM, CDR2 ANQGSEA. V lost 4 bases, J lost 0 bases, and 13 bases lay in between. This CDR3 has 14 residues. CDR3 DNA: TGCAGCGTTGGTAGGCAGGATAACTCCTACGAGCAGTACTTC. Amino acids: CSVGRQDNSYEQYF.

The chain joins TRBV10-3 to TRBJ1-6, with 7 bases aligning to TRBD1. The germline gives CDR1 ENHRY, CDR2 SYGVKD. The CDR3 sequence is 14 residues long. V lost 6 bases to trimming and J lost 4 bases; unmatched junction nucleotides: 3. CDR3 nucleotides: TGTGCCATCAGATCACAGGGGTATAATTCACCCCTCCACTTT. Its protein product is CAIRSQGYNSPLHF.

This clonotype was observed a few times. The chain carries TRBV5-6 and TRBJ2-5, with 11 nucleotides matching TRBD2. CDR1 and CDR2 from the germline V gene are SGHDT and YYEEEE. This CDR3 has 16 residues. V was pared by 1 base and J by 5 bases, with 7 bases of the junction left unmatched. This CDR3 reads CASSLIAGGPRETQYF. The CDR3 region has the DNA TGTGCCAGCAGCTTGATAGCGGGAGGGCCCCGGGAGACCCAGTACTTC.

This clonotype showed up just a few times. At one end, the junction sequence differs from germline, possibly due to a read error. The DNA for the CDR3 is TGTGCCAGCAGCCTCGGGACTAGCGCTCTCCAGTCCCAAGAGACCCAGTGCTTC. Protein product: CASSLGTSALQSQETQCF. The chain has TRBV7-2 and TRBJ2-5, with 10 bases aligning to TRBD2. Germline lookup yields CDR1 SGHTA and CDR2 FQGNSA. The CDR3 spans 18 residues.